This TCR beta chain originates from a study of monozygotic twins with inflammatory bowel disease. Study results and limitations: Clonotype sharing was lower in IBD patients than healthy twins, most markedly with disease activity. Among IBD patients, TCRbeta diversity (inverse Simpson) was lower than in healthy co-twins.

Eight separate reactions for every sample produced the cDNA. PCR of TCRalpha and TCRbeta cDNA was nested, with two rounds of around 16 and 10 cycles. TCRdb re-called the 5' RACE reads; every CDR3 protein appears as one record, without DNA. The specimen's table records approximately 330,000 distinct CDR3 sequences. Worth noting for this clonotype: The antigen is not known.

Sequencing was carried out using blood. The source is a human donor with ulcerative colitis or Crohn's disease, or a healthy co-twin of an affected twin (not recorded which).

The CDR3 sequence: CASSLYRGNEQYF. The V gene is TRBV27, the J gene TRBJ2-7; TCRdb reports TRBD2, a call that lacks DNA to check it against. CDR3 size: 13 residues. Germline CDR1 and CDR2: MNHEY and SMNVEV (reference sequence).